The clone carrying this T cell receptor (beta chain) was observed a few times. This sample stems from a study of T cells in narcolepsy. The data were produced by immunoSEQ multiplex PCR, yet TCRdb's version contains in-frame clones alone and is incomplete. In the table there are fewer than 25,000 clones, around 81% of which are singletons. This CDR3 is 15 amino acids long. The rearrangement joins TRBV21-1 to TRBJ1-5; the table gives TRBD1 as D, unverified against the DNA. TRBV21-1 is recorded as a pseudogene. The material sequenced was memory (CD45RA-) CD4+ T cells from blood. The sequence derives from a human donor in good health. CDR3 nucleotides: TGTGCCAGCAGCAAAAGACAGGGGAGCAATCAGCCCCAGCATTTT. Translated, it gives CASSKRQGSNQPQHF.